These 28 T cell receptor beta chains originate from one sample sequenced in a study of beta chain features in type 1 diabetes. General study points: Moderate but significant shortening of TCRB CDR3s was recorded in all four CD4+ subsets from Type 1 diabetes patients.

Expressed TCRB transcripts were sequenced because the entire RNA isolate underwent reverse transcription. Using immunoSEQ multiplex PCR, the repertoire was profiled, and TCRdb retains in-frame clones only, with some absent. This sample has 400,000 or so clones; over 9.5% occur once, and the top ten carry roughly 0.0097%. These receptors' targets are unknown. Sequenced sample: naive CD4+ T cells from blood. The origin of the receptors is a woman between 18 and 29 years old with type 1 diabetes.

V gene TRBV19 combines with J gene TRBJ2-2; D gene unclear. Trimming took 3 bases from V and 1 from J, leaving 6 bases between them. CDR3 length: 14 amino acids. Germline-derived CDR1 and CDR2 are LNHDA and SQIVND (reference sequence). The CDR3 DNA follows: TGTGCCAGTAGTATTCCTTGGAACACCGGGGAGCTGTTTTTT. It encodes CASSIPWNTGELFF.

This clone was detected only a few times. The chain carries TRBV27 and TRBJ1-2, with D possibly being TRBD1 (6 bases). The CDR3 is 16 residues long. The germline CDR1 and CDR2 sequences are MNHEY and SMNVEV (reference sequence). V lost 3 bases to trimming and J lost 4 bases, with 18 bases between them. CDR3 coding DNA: TGTGCCAGCAGTTTTTCTCAGGGGCCTAACCTCTATGGCTACACCTTC. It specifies CASSFSQGPNLYGYTF.

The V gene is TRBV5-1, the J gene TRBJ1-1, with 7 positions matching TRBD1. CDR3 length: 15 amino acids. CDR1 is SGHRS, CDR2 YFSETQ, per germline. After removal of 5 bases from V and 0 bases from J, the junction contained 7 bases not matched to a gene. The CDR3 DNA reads TGCGCCAGCAGACTCGAGGGGACAGTGAACACTGAAGCTTTCTTT. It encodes CASRLEGTVNTEAFF.

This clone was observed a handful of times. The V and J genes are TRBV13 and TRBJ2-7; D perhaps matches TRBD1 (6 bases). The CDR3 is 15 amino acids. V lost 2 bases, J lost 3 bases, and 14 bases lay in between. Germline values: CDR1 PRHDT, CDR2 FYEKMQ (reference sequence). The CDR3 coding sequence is TGTGCCAGCAGCTTAAGCAGGGGCTTTGACTACGAGCAGTACTTC. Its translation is CASSLSRGFDYEQYF. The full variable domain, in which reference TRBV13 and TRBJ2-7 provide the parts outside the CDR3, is AAGVIQSPRHLIKEKRETATLKCYPIPRHDTVYWYQQGPGQDPQFLISFYEKMQSDKGSIPDRFSAQQFSDYHSELNMSSLELGDSALYFCASSLSRGFDYEQYFGPGTRLTVT.

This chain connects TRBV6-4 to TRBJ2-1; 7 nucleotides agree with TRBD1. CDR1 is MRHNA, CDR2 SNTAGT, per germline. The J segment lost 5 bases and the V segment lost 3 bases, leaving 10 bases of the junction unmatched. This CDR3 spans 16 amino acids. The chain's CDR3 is CASSEAYRGGHNEQFF. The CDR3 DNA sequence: TGTGCCAGCAGTGAGGCGTACAGGGGCGGCCACAATGAGCAGTTCTTC.

The CDR3 region has the DNA TGTGCCAGCGGGCGACAGGAGAGATCACCCCTCCACTTT. Its translation: CASGRQERSPLHF. The chain links TRBV28 to TRBJ1-6; TRBD1 might be the D (6 bases). The length of the CDR3 is 13 residues. Trimming cost V 8 bases and J 10 bases, with 15 bases left between them. In germline, CDR1 is MDHEN, CDR2 SYDVKM.

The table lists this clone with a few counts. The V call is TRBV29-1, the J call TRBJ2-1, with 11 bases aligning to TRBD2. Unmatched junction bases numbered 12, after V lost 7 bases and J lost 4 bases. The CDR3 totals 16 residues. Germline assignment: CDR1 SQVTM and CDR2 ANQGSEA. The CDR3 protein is CSALAGGSGRYNEQFF. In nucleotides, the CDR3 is TGCAGCGCCCTAGCGGGAGGATCCGGCCGGTACAATGAGCAGTTCTTC.

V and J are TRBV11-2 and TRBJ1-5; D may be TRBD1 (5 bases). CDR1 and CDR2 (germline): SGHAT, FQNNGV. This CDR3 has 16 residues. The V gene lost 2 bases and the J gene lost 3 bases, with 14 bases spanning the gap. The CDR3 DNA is TGTGCCAGCAGCTTAAACCCTCAGGGAAACAATCAGCCCCAGCATTTT. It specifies CASSLNPQGNNQPQHF.

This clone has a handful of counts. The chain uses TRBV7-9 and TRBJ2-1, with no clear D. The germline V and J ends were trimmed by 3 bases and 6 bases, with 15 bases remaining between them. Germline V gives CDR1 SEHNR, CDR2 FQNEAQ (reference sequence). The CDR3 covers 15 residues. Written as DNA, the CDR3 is TGTGCCAGCAGCTTCATTGGCACTCCGGGCAATGAGCAGTTCTTC. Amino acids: CASSFIGTPGNEQFF.

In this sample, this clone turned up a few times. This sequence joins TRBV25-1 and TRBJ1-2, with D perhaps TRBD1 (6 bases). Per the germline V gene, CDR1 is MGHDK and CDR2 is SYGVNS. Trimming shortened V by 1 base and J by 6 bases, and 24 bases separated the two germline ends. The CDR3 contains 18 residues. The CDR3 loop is CASSESPGQRGRLNGYTF. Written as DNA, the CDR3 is TGTGCCAGCAGTGAATCCCCCGGACAGCGGGGACGACTTAATGGCTACACCTTC.

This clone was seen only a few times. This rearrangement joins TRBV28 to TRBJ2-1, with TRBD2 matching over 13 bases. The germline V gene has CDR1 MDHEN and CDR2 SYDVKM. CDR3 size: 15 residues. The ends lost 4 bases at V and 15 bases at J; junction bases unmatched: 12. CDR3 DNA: TGTGCCAGCAGTTCGATCCCAACTAGCGGGAGGGCCGGGTTCTTC. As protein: CASSSIPTSGRAGFF. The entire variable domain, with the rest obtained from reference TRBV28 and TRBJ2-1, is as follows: DVKVTQSSRYLVKRTGEKVFLECVQDMDHENMFWYRQDPGLGLRLIYFSYDVKMKEKGDIPEGYSVSREKKERFSLILESASTNQTSMYLCASSSIPTSGRAGFFGPGTRLTVL.

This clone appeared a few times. The CDR3 DNA is TGTGCCAGCATCGCCCTTGGGCTCTATACTCCGCAGTATTTT. Its protein product is CASIALGLYTPQYF. This rearrangement joins TRBV6-5 to TRBJ2-3; D not certain. The V gene's germline CDR1 is MNHEY and CDR2 SVGAGI. The CDR3 runs 14 residues. Trimming pared 7 bases from V and 10 bases from J, leaving 21 bases between.

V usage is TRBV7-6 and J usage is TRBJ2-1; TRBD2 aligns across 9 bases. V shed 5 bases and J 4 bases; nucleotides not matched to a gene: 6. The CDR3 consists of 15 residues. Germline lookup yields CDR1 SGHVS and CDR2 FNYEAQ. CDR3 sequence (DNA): TGTGCCAGCAGCCCAGGGACTAGCCGTTACAATGAGCAGTTCTTC. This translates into CASSPGTSRYNEQFF.

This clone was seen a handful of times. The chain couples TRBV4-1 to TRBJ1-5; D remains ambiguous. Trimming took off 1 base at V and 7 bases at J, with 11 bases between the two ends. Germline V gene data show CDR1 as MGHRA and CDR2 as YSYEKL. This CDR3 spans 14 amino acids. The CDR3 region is CASSQVHGNQPQHF. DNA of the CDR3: TGCGCCAGCAGCCAAGTCCACGGGAACCAGCCCCAGCATTTT.

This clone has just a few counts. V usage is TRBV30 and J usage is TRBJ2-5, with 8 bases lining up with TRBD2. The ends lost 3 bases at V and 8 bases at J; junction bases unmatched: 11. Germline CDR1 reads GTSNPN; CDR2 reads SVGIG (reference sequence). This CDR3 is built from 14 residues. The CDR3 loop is CAWSFRGGWSTQYF. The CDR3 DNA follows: TGTGCCTGGAGCTTCCGCGGGGGGTGGAGTACCCAGTACTTC.

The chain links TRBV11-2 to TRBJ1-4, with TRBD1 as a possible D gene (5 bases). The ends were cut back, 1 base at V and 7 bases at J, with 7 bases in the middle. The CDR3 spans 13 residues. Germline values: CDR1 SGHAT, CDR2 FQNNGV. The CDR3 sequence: CASSLGTTEKLFF. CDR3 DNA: TGTGCCAGCAGCTTAGGGACAACTGAAAAACTGTTTTTT.

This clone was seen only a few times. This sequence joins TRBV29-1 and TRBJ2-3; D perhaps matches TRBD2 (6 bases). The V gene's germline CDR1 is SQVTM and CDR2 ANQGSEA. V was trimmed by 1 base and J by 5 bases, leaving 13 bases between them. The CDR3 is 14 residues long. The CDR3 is CSVEGRLALDTQYF. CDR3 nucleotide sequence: TGCAGCGTTGAAGGTCGGCTAGCGTTAGATACGCAGTATTTT.

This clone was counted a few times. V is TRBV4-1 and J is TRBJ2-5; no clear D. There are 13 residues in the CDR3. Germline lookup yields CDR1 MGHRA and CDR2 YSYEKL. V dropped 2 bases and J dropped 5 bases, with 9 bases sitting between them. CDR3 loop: CASSQSLVETQYF. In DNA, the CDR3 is TGCGCCAGCAGCCAAAGCTTAGTTGAGACCCAGTACTTC.

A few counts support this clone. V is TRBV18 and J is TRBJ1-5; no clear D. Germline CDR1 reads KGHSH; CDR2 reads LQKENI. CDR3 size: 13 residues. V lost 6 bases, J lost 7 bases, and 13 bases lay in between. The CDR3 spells CASSPGSKQPQHF. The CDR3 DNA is TGTGCCAGCTCCCCGGGGTCAAAACAGCCCCAGCATTTT.

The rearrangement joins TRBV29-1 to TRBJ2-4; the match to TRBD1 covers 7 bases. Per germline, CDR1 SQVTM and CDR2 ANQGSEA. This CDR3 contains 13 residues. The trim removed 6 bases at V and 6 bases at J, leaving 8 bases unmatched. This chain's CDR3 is CSVATGLTNIQYF. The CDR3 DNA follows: TGCAGCGTCGCGACAGGGTTGACAAACATTCAGTACTTC.

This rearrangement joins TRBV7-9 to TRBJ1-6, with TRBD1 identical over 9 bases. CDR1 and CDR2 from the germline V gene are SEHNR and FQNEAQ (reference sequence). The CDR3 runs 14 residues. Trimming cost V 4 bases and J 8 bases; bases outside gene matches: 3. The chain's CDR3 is CASSYRQGDSPLHF. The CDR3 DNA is TGTGCCAGCAGCTATCGACAGGGGGATTCACCCCTCCACTTT.

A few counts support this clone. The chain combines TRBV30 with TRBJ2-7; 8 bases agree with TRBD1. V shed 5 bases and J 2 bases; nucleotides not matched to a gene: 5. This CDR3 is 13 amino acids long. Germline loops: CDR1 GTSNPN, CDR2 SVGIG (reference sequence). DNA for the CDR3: TGTGCCTGGCCCAGGGGGCTACCCTACGAGCAGTACTTC. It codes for CAWPRGLPYEQYF.

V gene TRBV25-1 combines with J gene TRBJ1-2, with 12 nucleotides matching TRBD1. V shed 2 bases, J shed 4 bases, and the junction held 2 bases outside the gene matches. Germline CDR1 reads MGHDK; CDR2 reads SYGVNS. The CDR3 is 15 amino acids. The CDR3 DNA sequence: TGTGCCAGCAGTGAAGGGACAGGGGGCGGCTATGGCTACACCTTC. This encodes CASSEGTGGGYGYTF.

Here the CDR3 reads CASSIGLAGVETQYF. DNA of the CDR3: TGTGCCAGCAGCATCGGACTAGCGGGGGTAGAGACCCAGTACTTC. J is TRBJ2-5 and V is TRBV7-9; 13 positions agree with TRBD2. The junction had 4 bases not matched to a gene; V was cut back by 5 bases and J by 4 bases. Germline lookup yields CDR1 SEHNR and CDR2 FQNEAQ (reference sequence). The CDR3 runs to 15 residues.

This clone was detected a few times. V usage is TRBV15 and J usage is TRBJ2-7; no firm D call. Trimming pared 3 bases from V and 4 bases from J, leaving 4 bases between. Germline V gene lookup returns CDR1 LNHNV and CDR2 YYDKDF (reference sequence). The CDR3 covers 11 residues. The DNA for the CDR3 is TGTGCCACCAGCAGCCAATACGAGCAGTACTTC. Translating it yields CATSSQYEQYF.

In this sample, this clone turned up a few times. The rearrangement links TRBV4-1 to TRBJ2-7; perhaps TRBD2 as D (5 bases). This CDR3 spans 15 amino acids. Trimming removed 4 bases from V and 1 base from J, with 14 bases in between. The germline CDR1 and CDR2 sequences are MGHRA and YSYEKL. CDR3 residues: CASSLRDLSSYEQYF. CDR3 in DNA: TGCGCCAGCAGCCTCCGGGATTTATCTTCCTACGAGCAGTACTTC.

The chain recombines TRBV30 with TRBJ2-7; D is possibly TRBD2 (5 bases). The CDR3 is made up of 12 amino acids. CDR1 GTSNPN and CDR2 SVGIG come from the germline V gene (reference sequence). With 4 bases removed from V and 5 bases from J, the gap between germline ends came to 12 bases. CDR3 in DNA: TGTGCCTGGAACGGAGGTGAGCACGAGCAGTACTTC. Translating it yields CAWNGGEHEQYF. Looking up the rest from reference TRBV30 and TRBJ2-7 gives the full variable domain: SQTIHQWPATLVQPVGSPLSLECTVEGTSNPNLYWYRQAAGRGLQLLFYSVGIGQISSEVPQNLSASRPQDRQFILSSKKLLLSDSGFYLCAWNGGEHEQYFGPGTRLTVT.

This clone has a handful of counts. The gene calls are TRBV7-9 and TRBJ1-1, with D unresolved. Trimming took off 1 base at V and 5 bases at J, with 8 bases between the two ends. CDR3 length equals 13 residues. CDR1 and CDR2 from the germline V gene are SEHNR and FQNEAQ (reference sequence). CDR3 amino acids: CASSLVVMTEAFF. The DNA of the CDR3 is TGTGCCAGCAGCTTAGTAGTTATGACTGAAGCTTTCTTT.